This T cell receptor (beta chain) was recorded in a study of T cells in Graves' hyperthyroidism and ophthalmopathy. Study overall: Specimen type is peripheral blood, collected at initial diagnosis prior to any treatment.

With a duration under 2 months, the hyperthyroidism was newly diagnosed in patients aged 18 to 65. Uncontrolled infection, other autoimmune disease, pregnancy or lactation led to exclusion. The CDR3 is made up of 15 amino acids. The germline gives CDR1 SGHAT, CDR2 FQNNGV. Trimming removed 1 base from V and 5 bases from J; junction bases left unmatched: 4. It was RNA transcripts that yielded the amplified TCR beta CDR3 regions. HTBI primers were the set used in a first-round RT-PCR of the TCR CDR3. TCRdb analysed the multiplex PCR reads with MiXCR anew, one entry per CDR3 protein. This table has around 700,000 distinct CDR3 sequences, around a sixth appearing once.

The J gene is TRBJ2-3, the V gene TRBV11-2, with TRBD2 matching 9 bases. The receptor was derived from a woman in her 50s with Graves' hyperthyroidism that later progressed to Graves' ophthalmopathy. The sequenced sample consisted of blood. In DNA form, the CDR3 reads TGTGCCAGCAGCTTAGCTGCGGGGGGGATAGATACGCAGTATTTT. Protein sequence: CASSLAAGGIDTQYF.